The text below deals with one T cell receptor (beta chain). TCRdb keeps only in-frame clones here, not all; method: immunoSEQ multiplex PCR. The sample gives 70,000 or so clones, roughly 80% of which show up once; about a tenth is in the top ten. The sample comes from a study of blood T cell repertoires in COVID-19. Study-wide background: Samples came from the United States, Italy and Spain, spanning acute and convalescent COVID-19.

This CDR3 contains 16 residues. Germline lookup yields CDR1 SGHVS and CDR2 FQNEAQ. V lost 5 bases, J lost 0 bases, and 14 bases lay in between. Sequencing was carried out using peripheral blood. The chain recombines TRBV7-8 with TRBJ1-3; D is undetermined. This TCR derives from a woman older than 75 with acute or convalescent COVID-19. For the CDR3, the DNA is TGTGCCAGCAGCCTCCAAACGGTTAACTCTGGAAACACCATATATTTT. Translation: CASSLQTVNSGNTIYF.